This T cell receptor (beta chain) is drawn from a study of OX40 agonist ivuxolimab in advanced cancers. At the level of the study: Patients with prior anti-PD-1, anti-PD-L1 or anti-CTLA-4 therapy were eligible; about 40% had some.

Germline trimming cut 2 bases from V and 1 base from J; bases unmatched to any gene: 1. The CDR3 totals 14 residues. Germline-derived CDR1 and CDR2 are KGHSH and LQKENI. Study-wide results and limits: On average, a greater number of expanded clones characterised CD8+ T cells relative to CD4+. The 0.1-3.0 mg/kg partial responders had among the lowest clonal expansion.

Sequencing used immunoSEQ multiplex PCR; TCRdb keeps in-frame clones, though not all of them. The sample gives about 61,000 clones, roughly 90% of which show up once; around a sixth is in the top ten. This clone was seen once. Its antigen is still unknown. The clonotype originates from an adult with an advanced solid tumor such as melanoma, head and neck, liver or kidney cancer. The chain has TRBV18 and TRBJ2-7, with TRBD1 identical over 8 bases. Specimen: CD4+ or CD8+ T cells sorted from blood, collected in a trial of the OX40 agonist ivuxolimab. CDR3 DNA sequence: TGTGCCAGCTCACCAGGGACAGGATCCTACGAGCAGTACTTC. Protein: CASSPGTGSYEQYF.